The 7 T cell receptor beta chains in this list originate from one sample, sequenced in a study of shared clonotypes between healthy human individuals. Generated by immunoSEQ multiplex PCR, the TCRdb table keeps only in-frame clones and is missing some. The data contain fewer than 1.8 million clones, approximately 98.5% of them singletons. Material for sequencing was naive CD4+ T cells sorted from blood. Specified subset: CD45RA+ positively selected. The receptors were gathered from a man aged 30-40 years in good health.

The gene calls are TRBV4-3 and TRBJ2-7; possibly TRBD1 for D (5 bases). Germline CDR1 LGHNA, CDR2 YSLEER. This CDR3 has 14 residues. V was shortened by 3 bases and J by 0 bases, with 9 bases between the two germline ends. The CDR3 nucleotides read TGCGCCAGCAGCCACAGGGCGGACTCCTACGAGCAGTACTTC. It specifies CASSHRADSYEQYF.

This clone was seen only once. The chain has TRBV19 and TRBJ2-6; no clear D. The CDR3 runs to 15 residues. With 3 bases removed from V and 2 bases from J, the gap between germline ends came to 8 bases. The germline V gene encodes CDR1 LNHDA and CDR2 SQIVND (reference sequence). The CDR3 here is CASSMGSPGANVLTF. CDR3 coding DNA: TGTGCCAGTAGTATGGGCTCTCCTGGGGCCAACGTCCTGACTTTC. The full variable domain, completed using reference TRBV19 and TRBJ2-6, is DGGITQSPKYLFRKEGQNVTLSCEQNLNHDAMYWYRQDPGQGLRLIYYSQIVNDFQKGDIAEGYSVSREKKESFPLTVTSAQKNPTAFYLCASSMGSPGANVLTFGAGSRLTVL.

The chain is built from TRBV5-6 and TRBJ2-5, with 12 bases fitting TRBD1. Unmatched junction bases numbered 2, after V lost 3 bases and J lost 5 bases. Germline-derived CDR1 and CDR2 are SGHDT and YYEEEE. The CDR3 is 14 amino acids. The CDR3 DNA reads TGTGCCAGCAGCTGGGACAGGGGGCTGGAGACCCAGTACTTC. Residues: CASSWDRGLETQYF. Using reference TRBV5-6 and TRBJ2-5 for the parts outside the CDR3, the full variable domain is DAGVTQSPTHLIKTRGQQVTLRCSPKSGHDTVSWYQQALGQGPQFIFQYYEEEERQRGNFPDRFSGHQFPNYSSELNVNALLLGDSALYLCASSWDRGLETQYFGPGTRLLVL.

CDR3 loop: CSARDASEAFF. The DNA of the CDR3 is TGCAGTGCTCGGGACGCATCTGAAGCTTTCTTT. V and J are TRBV20-1 and TRBJ1-1; weak D call: TRBD1 (5 bases). From germline, CDR1 is DFQATT and CDR2 SNEGSKA (reference sequence). With 5 bases removed from V and 6 bases from J, the gap between germline ends came to 10 bases. This CDR3 comprises 11 residues.

The chain couples TRBV5-1 to TRBJ1-1; D not resolved. CDR3 length equals 14 residues. Germline V gives CDR1 SGHRS, CDR2 YFSETQ. The V and J ends lost 2 bases and 2 bases respectively, with 10 bases between them. In DNA, the CDR3 is TGCGCCAGCAGCTTTGATCCTGTCAACACTGAAGCTTTCTTT. This sequence encodes CASSFDPVNTEAFF.

With regard to this clone: One junction end disagrees with the germline gene, perhaps due to a read error. This chain uses TRBV6-1 with TRBJ1-5; the D is unclear. Germline-derived CDR1 and CDR2 are MNHNS and SASEGT. CDR3 length equals 13 residues. This chain's CDR3 is CASREGPDQPQHF. CDR3 in DNA: TGTGCCAGCAGGGAAGGGCCGGATCAGCCCCAGCATTTT.

For this clone: The sample holds other DNA sequences that translate to the same CDR3. This chain uses TRBV9 with TRBJ2-7; D might be TRBD2 (6 bases). V lost 1 base to trimming and J lost 1 base, with 9 bases between them. The CDR3 is made up of 14 amino acids. Germline loops: CDR1 SGDLS, CDR2 YYNGEE. CDR3 coding DNA: TGTGCCAGCAGCGTACAAGGAGGGTCCTACGAGCAGTACTTC. As protein: CASSVQGGSYEQYF. The full variable domain, completed using reference TRBV9 and TRBJ2-7, is DSGVTQTPKHLITATGQRVTLRCSPRSGDLSVYWYQQSLDQGLQFLIQYYNGEERAKGNILERFSAQQFPDLHSELNLSSLELGDSALYFCASSVQGGSYEQYFGPGTRLTVT.